This T cell receptor beta chain was observed in a study of OX40 agonist ivuxolimab in advanced cancers. Study overall: Patient treatment consisted of intravenous ivuxolimab administration every 2 weeks at 0.01 to 10 mg/kg.

Sequencing used immunoSEQ multiplex PCR; TCRdb keeps in-frame clones, though not all of them. The sample yields about 28,000 clones, roughly 82% seen once. Autoimmune disease history or systemic immunosuppression led to patients being barred. Baseline was the first blood sampling point, followed by cycle 4 day 1 and cycle 7 day 1. This clone turned up a few times. The germline V and J ends were trimmed by 3 bases and 5 bases, with 7 bases remaining between them. The germline CDR1 and CDR2 sequences are SGHTA and FQGTGA. The CDR3 is 12 amino acids. This sequence originates from an adult with an advanced solid tumor such as melanoma, head and neck, liver or kidney cancer. The sequencing here drew on CD4+ or CD8+ T cells sorted from blood, taken in a trial of the OX40 agonist ivuxolimab. The chain carries TRBV7-3 and TRBJ2-5; D is ambiguous. The CDR3 loop is CASSFDGETQYF. The CDR3 nucleotides are TGTGCCAGCAGCTTTGACGGGGAGACCCAGTACTTC. Drawing the rest from reference TRBV7-3 and TRBJ2-5, the complete variable domain is GAGVSQTPSNKVTEKGKYVELRCDPISGHTALYWYRQSLGQGPEFLIYFQGTGAADDSGLPNDRFFAVRPEGSVSTLKIQRTERGDSAVYLCASSFDGETQYFGPGTRLLVL.